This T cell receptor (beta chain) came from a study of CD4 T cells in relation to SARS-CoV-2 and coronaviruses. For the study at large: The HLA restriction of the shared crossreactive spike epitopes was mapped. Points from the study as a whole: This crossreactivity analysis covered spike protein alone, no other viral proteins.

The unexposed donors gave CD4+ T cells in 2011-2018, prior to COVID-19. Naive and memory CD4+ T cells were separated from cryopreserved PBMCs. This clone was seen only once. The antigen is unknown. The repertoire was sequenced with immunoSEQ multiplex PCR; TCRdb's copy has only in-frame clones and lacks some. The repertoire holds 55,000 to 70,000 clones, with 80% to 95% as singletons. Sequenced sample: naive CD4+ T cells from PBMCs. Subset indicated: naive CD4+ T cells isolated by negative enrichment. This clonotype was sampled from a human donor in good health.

As DNA, the CDR3 is TGCGCCAGCAGCTCGCCGGAAGTAGGCACAGATACGCAGTATTTT. Encoded protein: CASSSPEVGTDTQYF. V is TRBV5-1 and J is TRBJ2-3; D unclear. V gave up 3 bases and J gave up 1 base, with 12 bases separating them. The CDR3 is 15 amino acids. Looked up from germline, CDR1 is SGHRS and CDR2 is YFSETQ.